This TCR beta chain was captured in a study of blood T cell repertoires in COVID-19. Turning to the study itself: Sample material is recorded as cDNA or gDNA derived from T cells, B-cell-depleted T cells, or PBMCs.

Profiled with immunoSEQ multiplex PCR; TCRdb holds only in-frame clones, not every one. The sample holds 15,000 or so clones, under 90% seen once. The CDR3 consists of 13 residues. V was shortened by 7 bases and J by 1 base, with 7 bases between the two germline ends. Germline loops: CDR1 MNHEY, CDR2 SVGAGI. The chain uses TRBV6-5 and TRBJ2-2; D gene unclear. The sample taken for sequencing was peripheral blood. This TCR was sampled from a woman aged 60-75 years with acute or convalescent COVID-19. The CDR3 DNA reads TGTGCCAGCACCTATGTGAACACCGGGGAGCTGTTTTTT. This codes for CASTYVNTGELFF.